This record looks at one T cell receptor (beta chain) sequence and its context. Its antigen remains unknown. Sequencing used immunoSEQ multiplex PCR; TCRdb keeps in-frame clones, though not all of them. The data show about 1.1 million clones, 70% to 85% seen once. Trimming removed 2 bases at V and 5 bases at J, with 12 bases between. This CDR3 has 15 amino acids. Germline V gene data show CDR1 as MNHEY and CDR2 as SVGAGI. These data belong to a study of shared clonotypes between healthy human individuals. Study findings and constraints: Sequencing of the sorted subsets was shown by rarefaction to be incomplete despite large depth. Relative to clonotypes present in all four donors, those not shared had lower generation probabilities.

Free of recent acute infections or vaccinations, the donors were healthy HIV-negative adults. Donors were Caucasian adults residing in Nashville, Tennessee, USA. The chain has TRBV6-5 and TRBJ1-4; D unclear. This clonotype was obtained from a man aged 18-30 years in good health. Some clones in this sample may be carry-over from other donors' samples. Material: memory CD4+ T cells from PBMCs. Subset defined: CD45RA-negative fraction. The CDR3 protein is CASSYRGSRNEKLFF. The CDR3 bases are TGTGCCAGCAGTTACCGGGGTTCGAGGAATGAAAAACTGTTTTTT.